This is a list of T cell receptor beta chains from one sample in a study of shared clonotypes between healthy human individuals. Data came from immunoSEQ multiplex PCR; TCRdb stores just in-frame clones and leaves some out. The data contain some 500,000 clones, less than 80% of them singletons. Sequenced: PBMCs. Source of these receptors: a middle-aged woman in good health. Some clones in this sample may be carry-over from other donors' samples. The CDR3 runs from the conserved cysteine through the conserved F or W.

v_gene	j_gene	CDR3aa
TRBV7-8	TRBJ1-5	CASSSRQGASNQPQHF
TRBV9	TRBJ2-1	CASSVVPISSYNEQFF
TRBV2	TRBJ2-3	CASSDLGTGGGTQYF
TRBV7-2	TRBJ2-1	CASSLELFNEQFF
TRBV27	TRBJ2-6	CASSGLAGGPSSGANVLTF
TRBV5-1	TRBJ2-1	CASSSSVAGGPNEQFF
TRBV6-1	TRBJ2-5	CASSEAGRGRETQYF
TRBV4-3	TRBJ2-3	CASSQEGLAGRTDTQYF
TRBV7-2	TRBJ2-1	CASSSFGTGVFF
TRBV5-1	TRBJ1-1	CASSLGGAGTEAFF
TRBV7-8	TRBJ2-7	CASSSLVGGAYEQYF
TRBV10-3	TRBJ2-5	CATGTGGVETQYF
TRBV7-9	TRBJ1-3	CASSFVPPSGNTIYF
TRBV9	TRBJ2-5	CASSVGLAGAETQYF
TRBV18	TRBJ2-3	CASSDTSGRASPDTQYF
TRBV6-1	TRBJ2-7	CASSAGQYYEQYF
TRBV15	TRBJ2-5	CATSRTGPEAQTQYF
TRBV5-6	TRBJ2-3	CASSSKGLAGEWTDTQYF
TRBV6-9	TRBJ2-7	CASSYGGKTYEQYF
TRBV7-6	TRBJ1-1	CASSLAEGTEAFF
TRBV27	TRBJ2-1	CASSHGGAEQFF
TRBV18	TRBJ2-3	CASSPIKAEAQYF
TRBV20-1	TRBJ2-1	CSASGSDEQFF
TRBV6-4	TRBJ2-2	CASSAGDTGELFF
TRBV30	TRBJ1-4	CALNREGEKLFF
TRBV5-5	TRBJ1-5	CASSLTDYSNQPQHF
TRBV4-2	TRBJ1-1	CASMDGNTEAFF
TRBV5-4	TRBJ2-3	CASSQDRGLGADTQYF
TRBV7-2	TRBJ2-4	CASSFGGGVINIQYF
TRBV28	TRBJ1-2	CASSSLTGPYGYTF
TRBV7-8	TRBJ2-7	CASSLGTGGTYEQYF
TRBV2	TRBJ1-2	CASSEARQGYGYTF
TRBV6-5	TRBJ2-5	CASSRPGQQETQYF
TRBV30	.	CAWSRRAYEQYF
TRBV18	.	CASSPPGRQMGEQYF
TRBV28	TRBJ2-7	CASSSDPAGQYF
TRBV10-3	TRBJ2-4	CAISEIAGDQNIQYF
TRBV14	TRBJ2-1	CASSYYASYNEQFF
TRBV30	TRBJ1-6	CAWSKGSSYNSPLHF
TRBV30	TRBJ2-7	CAWSWGSYEQYF
TRBV18	TRBJ2-1	CASSPDRANEQFF
TRBV15	TRBJ1-2	CATSRDRAVNYGYTF
TRBV11-2	TRBJ2-1	CASSPLRWGRYNEQFF
TRBV5-1	TRBJ2-1	CASSFGLADYNEQFF
TRBV28	TRBJ1-6	CASSPTGFHSPLHF
TRBV7-8	TRBJ2-3	CASSLWRDTQYF
TRBV19	TRBJ2-7	CASSIIAGNYEQYF
TRBV30	TRBJ1-4	CAWSLTGPNEKLFF
TRBV29-1	TRBJ2-3	CSVEEESDTQYF
TRBV27	.	CASSRRPGQKYEQYF
TRBV27	TRBJ2-2	CASRRLGGAAGELFF
TRBV19	TRBJ2-1	CASSPAYLAGGMGEQFF